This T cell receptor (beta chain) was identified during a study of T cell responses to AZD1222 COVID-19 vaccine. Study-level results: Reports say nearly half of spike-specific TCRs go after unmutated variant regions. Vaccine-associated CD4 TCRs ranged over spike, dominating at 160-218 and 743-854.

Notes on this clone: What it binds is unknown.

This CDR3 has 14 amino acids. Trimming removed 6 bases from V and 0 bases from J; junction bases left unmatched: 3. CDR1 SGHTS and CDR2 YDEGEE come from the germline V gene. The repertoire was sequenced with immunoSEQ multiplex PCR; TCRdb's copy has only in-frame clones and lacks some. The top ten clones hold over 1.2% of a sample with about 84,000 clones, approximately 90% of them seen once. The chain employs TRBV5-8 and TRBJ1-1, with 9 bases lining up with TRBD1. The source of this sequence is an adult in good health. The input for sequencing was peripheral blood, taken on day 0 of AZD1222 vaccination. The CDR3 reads CASNGQGLNTEAFF. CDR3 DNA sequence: TGTGCCAGCAACGGACAGGGGCTGAACACTGAAGCTTTCTTT.